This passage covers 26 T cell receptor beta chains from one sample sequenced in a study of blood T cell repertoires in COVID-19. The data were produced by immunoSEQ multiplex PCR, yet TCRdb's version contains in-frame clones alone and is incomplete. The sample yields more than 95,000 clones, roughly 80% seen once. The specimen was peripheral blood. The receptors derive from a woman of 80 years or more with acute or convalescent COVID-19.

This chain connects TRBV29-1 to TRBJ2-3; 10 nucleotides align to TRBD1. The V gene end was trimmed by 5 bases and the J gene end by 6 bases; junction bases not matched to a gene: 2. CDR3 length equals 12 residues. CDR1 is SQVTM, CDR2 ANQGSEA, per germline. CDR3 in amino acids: CSVRQGADTQYF. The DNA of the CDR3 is TGCAGCGTTAGACAGGGGGCCGATACGCAGTATTTT.

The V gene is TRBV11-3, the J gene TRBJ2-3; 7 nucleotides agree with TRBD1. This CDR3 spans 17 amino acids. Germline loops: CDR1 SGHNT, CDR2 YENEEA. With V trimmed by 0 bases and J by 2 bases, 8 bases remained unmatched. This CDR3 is CASSLDRGTDYTDTQYF. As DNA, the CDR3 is TGTGCCAGCAGCTTAGATAGGGGGACAGACTACACAGATACGCAGTATTTT.

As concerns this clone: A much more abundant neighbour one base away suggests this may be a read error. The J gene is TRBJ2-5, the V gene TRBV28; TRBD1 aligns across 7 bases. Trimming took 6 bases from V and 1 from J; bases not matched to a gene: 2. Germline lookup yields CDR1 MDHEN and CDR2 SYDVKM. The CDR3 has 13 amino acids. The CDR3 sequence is CASSRTGQETQYF. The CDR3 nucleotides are TGTGCCAGCAGCAGGACAGGCCAAGAGACCCAGTACTTC.

CDR3 bases: TGTGCCAGCAGTCCCCGAGCGGGATGGAACTACGAGCAGTACTTC. It specifies CASSPRAGWNYEQYF. The chain links TRBV6-5 to TRBJ2-7; 7 bases are a match to TRBD2. Per germline, CDR1 MNHEY and CDR2 SVGAGI. V was pared by 5 bases and J by 3 bases, with 10 bases of the junction left unmatched. The CDR3 contains 15 residues.

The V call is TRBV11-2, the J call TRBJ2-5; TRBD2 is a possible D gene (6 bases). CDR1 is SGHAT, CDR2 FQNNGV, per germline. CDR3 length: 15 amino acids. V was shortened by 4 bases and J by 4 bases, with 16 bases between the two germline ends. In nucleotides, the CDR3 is TGTGCCAGCAGCTGGACTACAAATCCTTCAGAGACCCAGTACTTC. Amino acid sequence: CASSWTTNPSETQYF.

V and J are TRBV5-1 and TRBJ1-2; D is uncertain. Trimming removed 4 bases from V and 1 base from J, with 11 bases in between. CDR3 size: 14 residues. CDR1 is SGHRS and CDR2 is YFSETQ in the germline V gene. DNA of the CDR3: TGCGCCAGCAGCGACAACAGTCTTAACTATGGCTACACCTTC. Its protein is CASSDNSLNYGYTF.

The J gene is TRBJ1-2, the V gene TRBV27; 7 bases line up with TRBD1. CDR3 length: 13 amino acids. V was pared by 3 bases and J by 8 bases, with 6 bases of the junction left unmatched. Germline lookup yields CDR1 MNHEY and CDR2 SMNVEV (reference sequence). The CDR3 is CASSFFSQGGYTF. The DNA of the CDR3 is TGTGCCAGCAGTTTCTTCTCACAGGGGGGCTACACCTTC.

In DNA, the CDR3 is TGTGCCAGCAGCGTAGAGGACAGGATGAACACCGGGGAGCTGTTTTTT. Protein product: CASSVEDRMNTGELFF. The chain recombines TRBV9 with TRBJ2-2, with 7 nucleotides matching TRBD1. V shed 0 bases and J 1 base; nucleotides not matched to a gene: 3. CDR3 length equals 16 residues. Germline lookup yields CDR1 SGDLS and CDR2 YYNGEE.

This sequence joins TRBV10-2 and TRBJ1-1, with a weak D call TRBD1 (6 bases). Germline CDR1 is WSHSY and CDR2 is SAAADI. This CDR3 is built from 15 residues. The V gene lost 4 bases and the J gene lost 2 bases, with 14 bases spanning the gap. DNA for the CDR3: TGCGCCAGCAGTGGAATATGGACAGTTAACACTGAAGCTTTCTTT. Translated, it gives CASSGIWTVNTEAFF.

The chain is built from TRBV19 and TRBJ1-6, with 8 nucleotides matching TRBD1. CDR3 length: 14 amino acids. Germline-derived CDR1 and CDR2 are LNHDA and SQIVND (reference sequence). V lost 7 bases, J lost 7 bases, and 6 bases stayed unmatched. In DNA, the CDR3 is TGTGCCAGTAAGATTGACAGGGGAAATTCACCCCTCCACTTT. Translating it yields CASKIDRGNSPLHF.

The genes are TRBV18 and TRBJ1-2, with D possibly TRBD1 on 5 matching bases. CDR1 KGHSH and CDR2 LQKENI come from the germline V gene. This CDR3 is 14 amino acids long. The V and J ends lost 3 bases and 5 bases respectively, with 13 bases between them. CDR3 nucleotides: TGTGCCAGCTCACCTGGGGGGAACGTTTATGGCTACACCTTC. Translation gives CASSPGGNVYGYTF.

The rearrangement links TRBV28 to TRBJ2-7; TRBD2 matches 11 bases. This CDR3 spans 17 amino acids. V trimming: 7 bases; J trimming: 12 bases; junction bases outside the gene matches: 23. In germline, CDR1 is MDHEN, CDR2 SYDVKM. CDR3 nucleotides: TGTGCCAGCACCTCCCTGGCGGCTAGCGGGGGGTCCTACGGGCCGTACTTC. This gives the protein CASTSLAASGGSYGPYF.

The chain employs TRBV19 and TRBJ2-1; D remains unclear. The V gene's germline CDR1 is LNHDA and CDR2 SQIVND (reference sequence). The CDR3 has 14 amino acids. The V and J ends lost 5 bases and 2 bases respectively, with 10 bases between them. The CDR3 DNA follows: TGTGCCAGTAGTCTCCGGAGTACCTACAATGAGCAGTTCTTC. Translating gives CASSLRSTYNEQFF.

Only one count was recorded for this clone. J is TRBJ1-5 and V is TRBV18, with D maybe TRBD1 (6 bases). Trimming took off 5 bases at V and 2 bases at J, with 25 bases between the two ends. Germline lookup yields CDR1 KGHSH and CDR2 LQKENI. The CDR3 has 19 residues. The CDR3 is CASSSVGAGSRLGNQPQHF. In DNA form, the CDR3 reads TGTGCCAGCTCAAGCGTGGGGGCCGGGTCTCGGCTCGGCAATCAGCCCCAGCATTTT.

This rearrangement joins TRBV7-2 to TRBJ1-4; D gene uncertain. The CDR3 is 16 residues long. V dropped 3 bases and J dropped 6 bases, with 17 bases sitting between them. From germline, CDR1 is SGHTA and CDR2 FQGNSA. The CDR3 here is CASSFTGLQKYEKLFF. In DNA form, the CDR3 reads TGTGCCAGCAGCTTTACCGGGTTGCAGAAGTATGAAAAACTGTTTTTT.

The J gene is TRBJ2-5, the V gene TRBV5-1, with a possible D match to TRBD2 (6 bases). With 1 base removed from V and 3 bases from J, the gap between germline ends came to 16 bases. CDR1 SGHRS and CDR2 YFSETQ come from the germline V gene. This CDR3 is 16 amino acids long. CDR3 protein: CASSLPSGGPEETQYF. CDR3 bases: TGCGCCAGCAGCTTGCCGTCTGGAGGGCCGGAAGAGACCCAGTACTTC.

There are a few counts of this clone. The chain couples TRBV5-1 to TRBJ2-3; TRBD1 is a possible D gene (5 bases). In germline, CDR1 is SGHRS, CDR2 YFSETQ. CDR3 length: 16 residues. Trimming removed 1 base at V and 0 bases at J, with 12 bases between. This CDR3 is CASSLNGRASTDTQYF. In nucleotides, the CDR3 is TGCGCCAGCAGCTTGAACGGCAGGGCGAGCACAGATACGCAGTATTTT.

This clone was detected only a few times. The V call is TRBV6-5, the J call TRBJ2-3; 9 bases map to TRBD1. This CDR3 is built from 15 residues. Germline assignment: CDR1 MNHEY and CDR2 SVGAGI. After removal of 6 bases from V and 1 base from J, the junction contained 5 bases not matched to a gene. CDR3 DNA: TGTGCCAGCAGGAGGACAGGGGTTCGCACAGATACGCAGTATTTT. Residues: CASRRTGVRTDTQYF.

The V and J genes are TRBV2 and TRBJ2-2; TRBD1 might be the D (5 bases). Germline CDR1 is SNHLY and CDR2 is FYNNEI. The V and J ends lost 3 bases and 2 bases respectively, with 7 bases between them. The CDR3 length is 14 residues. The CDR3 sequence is CASSDRANTGELFF. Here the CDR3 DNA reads TGTGCCAGCAGTGACAGGGCAAACACCGGGGAGCTGTTTTTT.

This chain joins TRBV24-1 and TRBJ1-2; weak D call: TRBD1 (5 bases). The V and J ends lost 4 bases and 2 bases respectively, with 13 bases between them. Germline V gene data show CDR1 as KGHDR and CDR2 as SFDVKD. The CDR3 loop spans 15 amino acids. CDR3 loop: CATSESSTGNYGYTF. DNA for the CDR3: TGTGCCACCAGTGAGTCCTCCACAGGAAACTATGGCTACACCTTC.

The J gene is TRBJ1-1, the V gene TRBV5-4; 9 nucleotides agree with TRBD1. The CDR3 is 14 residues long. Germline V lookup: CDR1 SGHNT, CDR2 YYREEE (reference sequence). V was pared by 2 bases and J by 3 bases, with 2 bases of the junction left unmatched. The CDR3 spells CASSFDRGYTEAFF. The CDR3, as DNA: TGTGCCAGCAGCTTCGACAGGGGGTACACTGAAGCTTTCTTT.

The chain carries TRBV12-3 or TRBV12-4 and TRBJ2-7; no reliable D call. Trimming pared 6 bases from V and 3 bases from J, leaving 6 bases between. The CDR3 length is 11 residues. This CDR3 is CASSTGYEQYF. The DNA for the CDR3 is TGTGCCAGCAGCACCGGCTACGAGCAGTACTTC.

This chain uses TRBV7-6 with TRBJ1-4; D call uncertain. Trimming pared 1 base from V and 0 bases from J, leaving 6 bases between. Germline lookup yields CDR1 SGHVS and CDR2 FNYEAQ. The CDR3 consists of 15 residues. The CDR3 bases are TGTGCCAGCAGCTTAGAGCCGGCAACTAATGAAAAACTGTTTTTT. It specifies CASSLEPATNEKLFF. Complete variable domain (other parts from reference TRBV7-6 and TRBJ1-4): GAGVSQSPRYKVTKRGQDVALRCDPISGHVSLYWYRQALGQGPEFLTYFNYEAQQDKSGLPNDRFSAERPEGSISTLTIQRTEQRDSAMYRCASSLEPATNEKLFFGSGTQLSVL.

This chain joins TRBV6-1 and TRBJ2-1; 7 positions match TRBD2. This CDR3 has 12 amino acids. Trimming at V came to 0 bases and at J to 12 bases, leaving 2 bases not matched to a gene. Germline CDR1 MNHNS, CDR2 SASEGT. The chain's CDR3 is CASSEALAAQFF. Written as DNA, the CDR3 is TGTGCCAGCAGTGAAGCCCTAGCGGCGCAGTTCTTC.

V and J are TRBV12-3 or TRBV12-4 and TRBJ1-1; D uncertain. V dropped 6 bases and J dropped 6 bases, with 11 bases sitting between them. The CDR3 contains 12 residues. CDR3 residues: CASSPVGAEAFF. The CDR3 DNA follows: TGTGCCAGCAGCCCCGTGGGCGCTGAAGCTTTCTTT.

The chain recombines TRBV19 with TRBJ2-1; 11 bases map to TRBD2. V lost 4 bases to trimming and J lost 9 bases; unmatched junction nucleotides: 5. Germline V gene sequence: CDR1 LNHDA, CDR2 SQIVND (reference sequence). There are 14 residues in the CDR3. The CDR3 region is CASSTSSGRSEQFF. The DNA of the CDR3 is TGTGCCAGTAGTACGTCTAGCGGGAGGAGTGAGCAGTTCTTC.